This entry lists 2 T cell receptor beta chains sequenced from one sample in a study of Ad26.COV2.S vaccination and SARS-CoV-2 variants. Measured with immunoSEQ multiplex PCR; TCRdb has only the in-frame clones, and not every one. In the table there are hundreds of thousands of clones, 86% of which are singletons. The treatment was: around 19 received Ad26.COV2.S at low or high dose, single or two shots; five or six received placebo; per-sample allocation not given. Repertoires come from day 63 after the first vaccine or placebo injection. This specimen consisted of peripheral blood, obtained in a trial of Ad26.COV2.S vaccine versus placebo. The receptors shown here come from a person aged 18-60 years who received the Ad26.COV2.S COVID-19 vaccine or a placebo.

The chain couples TRBV5-1 to TRBJ1-6, with TRBD1 matching over 7 bases. Trimming at V came to 0 bases and at J to 14 bases, leaving 5 bases not matched to a gene. Per the germline V gene, CDR1 is SGHRS and CDR2 is YFSETQ. The CDR3 has 13 amino acids. The CDR3 nucleotides read TGCGCCAGCAGCTTGGGACAGGGAAGGTCCCTCCACTTT. Its protein product is CASSLGQGRSLHF.

The V and J genes are TRBV7-9 and TRBJ2-1; perhaps TRBD2 as D (6 bases). V was shortened by 1 base and J by 6 bases, with 10 bases between the two germline ends. This CDR3 region has 14 residues. Germline CDR1 is SEHNR and CDR2 is FQNEAQ (reference sequence). CDR3 sequence reads: CASSLGLAPNEQFF. The CDR3 nucleotides are TGTGCCAGCAGCTTAGGTCTAGCGCCCAATGAGCAGTTCTTC. Together with reference TRBV7-9 and TRBJ2-1, the CDR3 gives the full variable domain: DTGVSQNPRHKITKRGQNVTFRCDPISEHNRLYWYRQTLGQGPEFLTYFQNEAQLEKSRLLSDRFSAERPKGSFSTLEIQRTEQGDSAMYLCASSLGLAPNEQFFGPGTRLTVL.